The rows below give T cell receptor beta chains drawn from one sample of a study of technical replicates of blood from a few donors. Sequenced by immunoSEQ multiplex PCR; TCRdb stores in-frame clones only, minus some. The sample includes some 14,000 clones, more than 80% of them seen just once. Sequencing was carried out using PBMCs. These receptor sequences come from a human donor in good health. CDR3s include the opening cysteine and the closing phenylalanine or tryptophan. The D gene is left open where the match is weak. Clone size appears in some rows only: once, few, many, or a class for an expanded clone.

j_gene | d_gene | v_gene | abundance | CDR3aa | CDR3nt
TRBJ2-3 | - | TRBV9 | - | CASSIYGGSTDTQYF | TGTGCCAGCAGCATCTACGGCGGGAGCACAGATACGCAGTATTTT
TRBJ2-5 | TRBD1 | TRBV7-8 | - | CASYTPNGQGSETQYF | TGTGCCAGCTACACTCCGAATGGACAGGGATCTGAGACCCAGTACTTC
TRBJ1-2 | TRBD1 | TRBV19 | few | CASSGGQKINYGYTF | TGTGCCAGTAGTGGGGGACAGAAGATTAACTATGGCTACACCTTC
TRBJ1-2 | - | TRBV28 | - | CASSLGAGINYGYTF | TGTGCCAGCAGTCTTGGGGCAGGAATAAACTATGGCTACACCTTC
TRBJ2-3 | TRBD2 | TRBV6-4 | - | CASSDSSGRDTQYF | TGTGCCAGCAGTGACTCTAGCGGGAGGGATACGCAGTATTTT
TRBJ2-5 | - | TRBV4-1 | - | CASSQETRGETQYF | TGCGCCAGCAGCCAAGAAACTAGAGGGGAGACCCAGTACTTC
TRBJ1-2 | TRBD1 | TRBV6-1 | - | CASSEATGIGGYTF | TGTGCCAGCAGTGAAGCGACAGGGATCGGTGGCTACACCTTC
TRBJ2-1 | - | TRBV28 | once | CASSGGQQLSYNEQFF | TGTGCCAGCAGCGGGGGACAGCAATTATCCTACAATGAGCAGTTCTTC
TRBJ2-7 | - | TRBV6-5 | - | CASSPVAGGNYEQYF | TGTGCCAGCAGTCCGGTCGCCGGAGGAAACTACGAGCAGTACTTC
TRBJ1-5 | - | TRBV28 | few | CASSLISNQPQHF | TGTGCCAGCAGTTTAATATCCAATCAGCCCCAGCATTTT
TRBJ2-5 | - | TRBV7-9 | - | CASSPQSGQETQYF | TGTGCCAGCAGCCCCCAGTCGGGGCAAGAGACCCAGTACTTC
TRBJ2-2 | - | TRBV6-5 | - | CASSYGVVTGELFF | TGTGCCAGCAGTTACGGAGTCGTCACCGGGGAGCTGTTTTTT
TRBJ1-2 | - | TRBV6-5 | - | CASSYSTGYGYTF | TGTGCCAGCAGTTACTCTACAGGGTATGGCTACACCTTC
TRBJ2-1 | - | TRBV27 | - | CASRNRVAQFF | TGTGCCAGCAGAAACAGGGTAGCGCAGTTCTTC